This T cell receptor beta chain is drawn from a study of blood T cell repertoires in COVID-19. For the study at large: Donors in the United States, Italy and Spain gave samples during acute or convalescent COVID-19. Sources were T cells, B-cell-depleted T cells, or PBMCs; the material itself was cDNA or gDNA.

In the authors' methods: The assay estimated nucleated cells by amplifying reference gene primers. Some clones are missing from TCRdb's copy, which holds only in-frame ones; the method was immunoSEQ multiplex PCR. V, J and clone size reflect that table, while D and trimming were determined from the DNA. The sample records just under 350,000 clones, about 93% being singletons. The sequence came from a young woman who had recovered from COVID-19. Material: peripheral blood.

The CDR3 DNA is TGTGCCAGTAGTCCGCGGGAGGGAAGACTTTATGGCTACACCTTC. Protein sequence: CASSPREGRLYGYTF. This chain links TRBV19 with TRBJ1-2; D remains ambiguous. Trimming removed 5 bases at V and 5 bases at J, with 18 bases between. Germline values: CDR1 LNHDA, CDR2 SQIVND (reference sequence). CDR3 length: 15 amino acids.